This TCR beta chain was identified in a study of cytomegalovirus exposure and HLA in healthy donors. About the study: Earlier, some 170 million T cells were analyzed, and more than 100 million unique TCR beta sequences were found among them.

CDR1 and CDR2 (germline): LNHNV, YYDKDF (reference sequence). CDR3 length: 18 amino acids. Trimming at V came to 5 bases and at J to 4 bases, leaving 19 bases not matched to a gene. Study findings and constraints: Later on, an analysis tied around 17,000 TCR beta sequences to HLA alleles at 0.05 false discovery rate. Accurate predictions that matched the HLA-A and HLA-B alleles of most subjects were reportedly made from TCR beta sequences. Exclusion applied to some V segments, including TRBV6-2 and TRBV6-3, as they were indistinguishable.

60 Vbeta and 13 Jbeta primers were used in PCR. Libraries were prepared by immunoSEQ multiplex PCR; TCRdb keeps only in-frame clonotypes and omits some of them. The table has about 130,000 clones, around 79% seen once. To note about this clone: Its target is unknown.

Specimen: PBMCs. The chain recombines TRBV15 with TRBJ1-1; 7 bases align to TRBD1. This sequence originates from a woman in her 40s in good health and CMV-seropositive. The CDR3 loop is CATSSPPGQWISATEAFF. The CDR3 DNA reads as TGTGCCACCAGCTCCCCTCCGGGACAGTGGATATCGGCCACTGAAGCTTTCTTT.